One sample yielded the 17 T cell receptor beta chains listed below, sequenced in a study of T cell responses to AZD1222 COVID-19 vaccine. This table comes from immunoSEQ multiplex PCR, and its TCRdb copy is limited to in-frame clones, with some not included. The sample carries around 140,000 clones, roughly nine tenths recorded once. This material consisted of peripheral blood, taken on day 0 of AZD1222 vaccination. Receptors were obtained from an adult in good health.

The CDR3 spells CASSDGGERSEAFF. DNA for the CDR3: TGTGCCAGCAGTGACGGGGGGGAGAGGTCTGAAGCTTTCTTT. The J gene is TRBJ1-1, the V gene TRBV6-4; TRBD1 is a possible D gene (5 bases). Germline values: CDR1 MRHNA, CDR2 SNTAGT. CDR3 length: 14 residues. Trimming shortened V by 2 bases and J by 6 bases, and 13 bases separated the two germline ends.

This chain joins TRBV11-3 and TRBJ1-3; D is possibly TRBD1 (6 bases). Trimming stripped 2 bases from V and 1 base from J, with 15 bases between. The CDR3 runs to 17 residues. The germline CDR1 and CDR2 sequences are SGHNT and YENEEA. In DNA, the CDR3 is TGTGCCAGCAGCTTAATTCTTGGCAGGGGTTCTGGAAACACCATATATTTT. Its protein is CASSLILGRGSGNTIYF.

The gene calls are TRBV28 and TRBJ1-5; D unclear. Germline V gene lookup returns CDR1 MDHEN and CDR2 SYDVKM. Trimming cost V 6 bases and J 4 bases, with 7 bases left between them. This CDR3 is built from 12 residues. The CDR3 region is CASRPGNQPQHF. As DNA, the CDR3 is TGTGCCAGCAGACCGGGAAATCAGCCCCAGCATTTT.

The table lists this clone with a few counts. The chain is built from TRBV7-2 and TRBJ2-7, with D maybe TRBD2 (5 bases). Germline V gene data show CDR1 as SGHTA and CDR2 as FQGNSA. The CDR3 length is 13 residues. V was pared by 1 base and J by 4 bases, with 8 bases between. CDR3 region: CASSLGSGYEQYF. The CDR3, as DNA: TGTGCCAGCAGCTTAGGAAGCGGATACGAGCAGTACTTC. The entire variable domain, with the rest obtained from reference TRBV7-2 and TRBJ2-7, is as follows: GAGVSQSPSNKVTEKGKDVELRCDPISGHTALYWYRQSLGQGLEFLIYFQGNSAPDKSGLPSDRFSAERTGGSVSTLTIQRTQQEDSAVYLCASSLGSGYEQYFGPGTRLTVT.

This chain connects TRBV27 to TRBJ1-6; D is undetermined. Trimming stripped 4 bases from V and 4 bases from J, with 11 bases between. Germline V gives CDR1 MNHEY, CDR2 SMNVEV (reference sequence). CDR3 size: 15 residues. The chain's CDR3 is CASSSTVIYNSPLHF. The CDR3 nucleotides read TGTGCCAGCAGTTCTACAGTAATTTATAATTCACCCCTCCACTTT.

The V and J genes are TRBV6-2 or TRBV6-3 and TRBJ2-3, with TRBD2 identical over 7 bases. The V gene's germline CDR1 is MNHEY and CDR2 SVGEGT. V shed 7 bases, J shed 3 bases, and the junction held 13 bases outside the gene matches. CDR3 size: 16 residues. CDR3 bases: TGTGCCAGCACCCCCCGGGGGGAGAAGGGAACAGATACGCAGTATTTT. Translating gives CASTPRGEKGTDTQYF.

The chain couples TRBV5-1 to TRBJ2-7; 12 positions match TRBD1. The CDR3 loop spans 18 amino acids. CDR1 and CDR2 from the germline V gene are SGHRS and YFSETQ. Losses at the gene ends were 0 bases for V and 8 bases for J; bases not matched to a gene: 15. CDR3 amino acids: CASSLAPQSPGTGGKQYF. CDR3 sequence (DNA): TGCGCCAGCAGCTTGGCCCCACAGTCCCCCGGGACAGGGGGCAAGCAGTACTTC.

The chain recombines TRBV11-2 with TRBJ1-3, with TRBD1 matching 11 bases. Looked up from germline, CDR1 is SGHAT and CDR2 is FQNNGV. V lost 8 bases, J lost 7 bases, and 1 base stayed unmatched. This CDR3 has 12 residues. This CDR3 reads CASGTGGNTIYF. In nucleotides, the CDR3 is TGTGCCAGCGGGACAGGGGGGAACACCATATATTTT.

The CDR3 region is CASTPLVAASYNEQFF. DNA for the CDR3: TGCGCCAGCACCCCCCTAGTAGCCGCCTCCTACAATGAGCAGTTCTTC. V is TRBV10-2 and J is TRBJ2-1; D unclear. The length of the CDR3 is 16 residues. Germline assignment: CDR1 WSHSY and CDR2 SAAADI. V was cut by 7 bases and J by 0 bases, with 16 bases left in between.

DNA of the CDR3: TGTGCCAGCAGTTACACGGGACGCCCCTACGAGCAGTACTTC. It codes for CASSYTGRPYEQYF. This sequence joins TRBV6-5 and TRBJ2-7; D is perhaps TRBD1 or TRBD2 (5 bases each). Germline CDR1 and CDR2: MNHEY and SVGAGI. V lost 2 bases to trimming and J lost 2 bases, with 10 bases between them. The CDR3 is 14 residues long.

V gene TRBV19 combines with J gene TRBJ2-1; D is undetermined. V lost 3 bases to trimming and J lost 13 bases, with 16 bases between them. Germline V CDR1 and CDR2: LNHDA, SQIVND (reference sequence). This CDR3 spans 13 amino acids. In nucleotides, the CDR3 is TGTGCCAGTAGTATGATCTTCAGTAACTCCCAGTTCTTC. This encodes CASSMIFSNSQFF.

The V call is TRBV12-3 or TRBV12-4, the J call TRBJ1-3; D is undetermined. Trimming shortened V by 2 bases and J by 9 bases, and 11 bases separated the two germline ends. The CDR3 runs 13 residues. CDR3 bases: TGTGCCAGCAGTTTATCTTTGACTTCCACCATATATTTT. It codes for CASSLSLTSTIYF.

The gene calls are TRBV19 and TRBJ2-1; the match to TRBD2 covers 9 bases. CDR1 is LNHDA, CDR2 SQIVND, per germline (reference sequence). The length of the CDR3 is 16 residues. V shed 7 bases and J 2 bases; nucleotides not matched to a gene: 9. The CDR3 bases are TGTGCCAGTATCCGCGTTGCGGGAGGGCCCTACAATGAGCAGTTCTTC. Protein sequence: CASIRVAGGPYNEQFF.

The V gene is TRBV7-9, the J gene TRBJ1-2; D gene unclear. Germline V gene data show CDR1 as SEHNR and CDR2 as FQNEAQ (reference sequence). The CDR3 is 13 residues long. The V gene lost 5 bases and the J gene lost 8 bases, with 15 bases spanning the gap. CDR3 nucleotides: TGTGCCAGCAGCCTGATAGGGTTATGGGGCTACACCTTC. Translated: CASSLIGLWGYTF.

J is TRBJ2-5 and V is TRBV5-1; the D is unclear. CDR1 is SGHRS, CDR2 YFSETQ, per germline. This CDR3 is 15 amino acids long. V was cut by 2 bases and J by 5 bases, with 16 bases left in between. The chain's CDR3 is CASSFASTTRETQYF. For the CDR3, the DNA is TGCGCCAGCAGCTTCGCTAGTACTACCCGGGAGACCCAGTACTTC.

This rearrangement joins TRBV5-4 to TRBJ2-2, with no clear D. CDR1 and CDR2 from the germline V gene are SGHNT and YYREEE (reference sequence). V gave up 6 bases and J gave up 2 bases, with 14 bases separating them. This CDR3 contains 15 residues. The CDR3 bases are TGTGCCAGCAAGTCTTCGGTAGGCAACACCGGGGAGCTGTTTTTT. Its translation is CASKSSVGNTGELFF.

V and J are TRBV27 and TRBJ2-1; 8 nucleotides align to TRBD1. This CDR3 has 14 amino acids. With 5 bases clipped from V and 7 bases from J, the junction kept 7 bases outside the gene matches. CDR1 and CDR2 (germline): MNHEY, SMNVEV (reference sequence). The CDR3, as DNA: TGTGCCAGCAGTCCCCGGACAGGGCCAAATGAGCAGTTCTTC. Translation gives CASSPRTGPNEQFF.